The T cell receptor (beta chain) under discussion was sequenced for a study of cytomegalovirus exposure and HLA in healthy donors. Primers: 60 Vbeta forward and 13 Jbeta reverse. Here immunoSEQ multiplex PCR was the method, and the copy in TCRdb shows in-frame clones only, minus some. The data show 110,000 or so clones, roughly 15% seen once. Study-wide points: Follow-up analysis found HLA locus-dependent TCR association rates, highest for DRB1 and lowest for HLA-C. With high specificity and sensitivity, the classifier reportedly diagnosed cytomegalovirus status.

Points on this clone: The antigen remains unidentified.

CDR3 length: 15 amino acids. With V trimmed by 5 bases and J by 1 base, 4 bases remained unmatched. Germline loops: CDR1 SGHTA, CDR2 FQGNSA. Donors likely had unrecorded immune exposures despite being nominally healthy when sampled. Sequencing input: PBMCs. This rearrangement joins TRBV7-2 to TRBJ2-7; 11 bases match TRBD2. This receptor was obtained from a female donor in good health and CMV-seronegative. The CDR3 loop is CASSPRLAGSYEQYF. The CDR3 nucleotides read TGTGCCAGCAGCCCGAGACTAGCGGGGTCCTACGAGCAGTACTTC.